The rows below give T cell receptor beta chains drawn from one sample of a study of beta chain features in type 1 diabetes. Clones were read by immunoSEQ multiplex PCR, and TCRdb kept only the in-frame ones, dropping some. The data contain some 150,000 clones, 9.7% of them singletons. The sequenced sample consisted of central memory CD4+ T cells from blood. Receptor source: a woman aged 40 to 55 in good health. The CDR3 runs from the conserved cysteine through the conserved F or W. The D gene is left open where the match is weak. Expanded clones are given a class, and other clones once, few, many or no size at all.

clone_size,j_call,v_call,d_call,cdr3_aa,cdr3_nt
many,TRBJ2-1,TRBV16,TRBD2,CASSQSGLAGGDRRFF,TGTGCCAGCAGCCAATCGGGACTAGCGGGGGGCGACCGGCGGTTCTTC
many,TRBJ2-3,TRBV7-2,TRBD2,CASSLGQRGPTGDTQYF,TGTGCCAGCAGCTTAGGACAGCGGGGCCCTACGGGAGATACGCAGTATTTT
few,TRBJ2-2,TRBV5-1,TRBD2,CASSFTGTSGGNTGELFF,TGCGCCAGCAGCTTTACCGGGACTAGCGGCGGGAACACCGGGGAGCTGTTTTTT
many,TRBJ2-2,TRBV18,TRBD1,CASSPYSGQGIGELFF,TGTGCCAGCTCACCCTATTCGGGACAGGGAATCGGGGAGCTGTTTTTT
few,TRBJ2-1,TRBV4-2,TRBD2,CASSQDQRGAIYNEQFF,TGTGCCAGCAGCCAAGACCAGCGGGGGGCTATCTACAATGAGCAGTTCTTC
.,TRBJ2-3,TRBV7-2,.,CASSLQVGLGGDTQYF,TGTGCCAGCAGCTTACAAGTCGGACTAGGGGGGGATACGCAGTATTTT
few,TRBJ1-1,TRBV29-1,TRBD1,CSVGRDRGTEAFF,TGCAGCGTTGGGAGGGACAGGGGAACTGAAGCTTTCTTT
.,TRBJ1-2,TRBV5-6,.,CASTGLWDDGGDGYTF,TGTGCCAGCACCGGTCTCTGGGATGACGGGGGAGATGGCTACACCTTC
.,TRBJ2-5,TRBV20-1,.,CSAYHQETQYF,TGCAGTGCTTATCACCAAGAGACCCAGTACTTC
few,TRBJ1-6,TRBV9,.,CASSRGGQDIPLHF,TGTGCCAGCAGCCGAGGGGGTCAGGACATACCCCTCCACTTT
few,TRBJ1-1,TRBV5-4,.,CASSPPRANTEAFF,TGTGCCAGCAGCCCCCCCAGGGCGAACACTGAAGCTTTCTTT
few,TRBJ1-1,TRBV2,.,CASRVRDRNTEAFF,TGTGCCAGCAGGGTTAGAGACAGGAACACTGAAGCTTTCTTT
.,TRBJ2-1,TRBV19,TRBD2,CASSTPRGGRRNEQFF,TGTGCCAGTAGCACACCGCGGGGGGGCCGGAGGAATGAGCAGTTCTTC
.,TRBJ1-6,TRBV7-7,.,CASSQAYNSPLHF,TGTGCCAGCAGCCAGGCGTATAATTCACCCCTCCACTTT
many,TRBJ2-7,TRBV29-1,TRBD1,CSARDSLLSYEQYF,TGCAGCGCTCGGGACAGTCTACTCTCCTACGAGCAGTACTTC
.,TRBJ2-7,TRBV10-3,TRBD1,CAISRDRGTEQYF,TGTGCCATCAGCCGGGACAGGGGGACCGAGCAGTACTTC
few,TRBJ1-2,TRBV28,.,CAAGSGFINYGYTF,TGTGCCGCGGGCAGTGGATTTATTAACTATGGCTACACCTTC
many,TRBJ2-7,TRBV27,TRBD1,CASSWTGGEQYF,TGTGCCAGCAGTTGGACAGGGGGCGAGCAGTACTTC
few,TRBJ1-2,TRBV6-1,.,CASSGPLDRGF,TGTGCCAGCAGTGGCCCATTGGACCGGGGCTTC
.,TRBJ2-2,TRBV15,TRBD2,CATSRDLPSGGGELFF,TGTGCCACCAGCAGAGATTTGCCTAGCGGGGGCGGGGAGCTGTTTTTT
few,TRBJ2-3,TRBV7-2,.,CASRPRDSDTQYF,TGTGCCAGCAGACCCCGCGACTCGGATACGCAGTATTTT
.,TRBJ2-1,TRBV18,TRBD1,CASSFDRGGINEQFF,TGTGCCAGCTCTTTCGACAGGGGCGGTATCAATGAGCAGTTCTTC
.,TRBJ2-1,TRBV5-6,TRBD1,CASSSAGTDYNEQFF,TGTGCCAGCAGCTCCGCCGGGACAGACTACAATGAGCAGTTCTTC
few,TRBJ2-1,TRBV9,.,CASTPGDYNEQFF,TGTGCCAGCACCCCGGGGGACTACAATGAGCAGTTCTTC
.,TRBJ2-4,TRBV1,.,CTSSQDGQGANIQYF,TGCACCAGCAGCCAAGATGGTCAGGGGGCCAACATTCAGTACTTC
.,TRBJ1-3,TRBV19,.,CASTPVDSLSGNTIYF,TGTGCCAGTACACCCGTGGACAGTCTCTCTGGAAACACCATATATTTT
few,TRBJ1-2,TRBV6-1,.,CASSLTGPGGYTF,TGTGCCAGCAGCCTAACAGGGCCGGGTGGCTACACCTTC
few,TRBJ1-4,TRBV2,TRBD1,CASSEMGTGSEKLFF,TGTGCCAGCAGTGAAATGGGGACAGGGAGTGAAAAACTGTTTTTT
.,TRBJ1-4,TRBV18,TRBD1,CASSPGVTGAINEKLFF,TGTGCCAGCTCACCAGGGGTGACAGGGGCCATTAATGAAAAACTGTTTTTT
few,TRBJ2-3,TRBV5-1,TRBD2,CASSTSSGGTDTQYF,TGCGCCAGCAGCACGTCGAGCGGGGGCACAGATACGCAGTATTTT
few,TRBJ2-4,TRBV5-6,.,CASSPTGTPGNIQYF,TGTGCCAGCAGCCCAACAGGGACCCCAGGAAACATTCAGTACTTC
few,TRBJ1-1,TRBV2,TRBD1,CASSGGQGAVTFF,TGTGCCAGCAGTGGGGGGCAGGGGGCGGTGACTTTCTTT
.,TRBJ2-2,TRBV10-3,.,CAIRGSGELFF,TGTGCCATCCGCGGATCCGGGGAGCTGTTTTTT
.,TRBJ2-3,TRBV19,.,CASSDRSGGDTQYF,TGTGCCAGTAGTGACAGGTCCGGAGGAGATACGCAGTATTTT
many,TRBJ2-2,TRBV14,TRBD1,CASSQDPLGDRGNTGELFF,TGTGCCAGCAGCCAAGATCCTCTGGGGGACAGGGGAAACACCGGGGAGCTGTTTTTT
few,TRBJ2-3,TRBV5-1,.,CASSFPGEDTQYF,TGCGCCAGCAGCTTCCCCGGGGAAGATACGCAGTATTTT
.,TRBJ2-3,TRBV2,TRBD1,CASREQGLRTDTQYF,TGTGCCAGCAGGGAACAGGGGTTGAGGACAGATACGCAGTATTTT
few,TRBJ1-2,TRBV6-6,TRBD1,CASSRDRVNYGYTF,TGTGCCAGCAGCCGCGACAGGGTGAACTATGGCTACACCTTC
.,TRBJ1-1,TRBV5-8,.,CASSDLFSGGNTEAFF,TGTGCCAGCAGCGACCTTTTTTCCGGGGGGAACACTGAAGCTTTCTTT